This T cell receptor (beta chain) was recovered during a study of T cell responses to AZD1222 COVID-19 vaccine. The assay was immunoSEQ multiplex PCR, and TCRdb's table has in-frame clones only and misses some. The sample has under 200,000 clones, just over 90% seen once; the top ten hold 1.5%. Germline-derived CDR1 and CDR2 are KGHSH and LQKENI. The CDR3 sequence is 16 residues long. The V and J ends lost 3 bases and 6 bases, in that order; junction bases with no gene match: 9. The chain combines TRBV18 with TRBJ1-2, with 11 bases identical to TRBD1. The TCR was taken from an adult in good health. The sequences come from peripheral blood, collected on day 0 of AZD1222 vaccination. The CDR3 nucleotides read TGTGCCAGCTCACCCCGGACAGGGGGCGAAGTCGATGGCTACACCTTC. Its translation is CASSPRTGGEVDGYTF.